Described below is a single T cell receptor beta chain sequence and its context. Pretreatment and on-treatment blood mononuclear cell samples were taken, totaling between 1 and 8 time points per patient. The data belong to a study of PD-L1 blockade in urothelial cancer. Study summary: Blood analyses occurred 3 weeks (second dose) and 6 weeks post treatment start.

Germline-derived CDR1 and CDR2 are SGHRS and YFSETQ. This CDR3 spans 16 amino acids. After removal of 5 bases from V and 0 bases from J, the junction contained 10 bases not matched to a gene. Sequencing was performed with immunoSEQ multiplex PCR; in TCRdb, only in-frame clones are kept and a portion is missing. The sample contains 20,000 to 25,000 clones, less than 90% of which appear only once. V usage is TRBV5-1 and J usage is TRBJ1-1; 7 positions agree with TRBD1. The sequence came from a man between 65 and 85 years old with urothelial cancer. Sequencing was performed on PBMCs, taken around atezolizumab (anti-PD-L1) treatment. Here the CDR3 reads CASSSDRAFMNTEAFF. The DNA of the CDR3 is TGCGCCAGCAGTTCCGACAGGGCCTTTATGAACACTGAAGCTTTCTTT.